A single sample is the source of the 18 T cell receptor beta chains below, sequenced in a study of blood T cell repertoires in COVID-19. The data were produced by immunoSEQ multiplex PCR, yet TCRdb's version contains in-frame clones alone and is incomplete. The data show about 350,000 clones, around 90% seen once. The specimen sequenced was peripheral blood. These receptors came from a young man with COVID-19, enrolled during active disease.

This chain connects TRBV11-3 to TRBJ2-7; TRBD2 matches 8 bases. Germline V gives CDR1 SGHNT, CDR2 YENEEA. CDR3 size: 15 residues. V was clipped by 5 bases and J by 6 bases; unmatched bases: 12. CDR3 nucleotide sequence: TGTGCCAGCAGCCTCGAGTCGGGGGGGGCCTCCGAGCAGTACTTC. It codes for CASSLESGGASEQYF.

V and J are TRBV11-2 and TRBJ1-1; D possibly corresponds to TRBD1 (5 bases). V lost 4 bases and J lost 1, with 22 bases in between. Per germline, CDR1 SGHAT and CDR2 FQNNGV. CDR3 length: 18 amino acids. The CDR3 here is CASSSSPPGYRPNTEAFF. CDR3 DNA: TGTGCCAGCAGCTCCAGCCCCCCAGGGTACAGGCCGAACACTGAAGCTTTCTTT.

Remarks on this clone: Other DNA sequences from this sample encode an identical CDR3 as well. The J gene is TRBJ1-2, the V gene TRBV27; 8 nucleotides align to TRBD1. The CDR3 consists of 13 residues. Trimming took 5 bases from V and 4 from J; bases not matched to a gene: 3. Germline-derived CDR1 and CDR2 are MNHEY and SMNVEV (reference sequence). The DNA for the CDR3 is TGTGCCAGCAGTCTAACAGGGGGCTATGGCTACACCTTC. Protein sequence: CASSLTGGYGYTF.

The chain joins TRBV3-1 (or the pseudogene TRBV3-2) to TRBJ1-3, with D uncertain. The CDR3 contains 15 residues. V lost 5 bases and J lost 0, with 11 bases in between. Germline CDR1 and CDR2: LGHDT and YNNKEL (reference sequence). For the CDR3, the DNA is TGTGCCAGCAGCTATAGGACTTTCTCTGGAAACACCATATATTTT. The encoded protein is CASSYRTFSGNTIYF.

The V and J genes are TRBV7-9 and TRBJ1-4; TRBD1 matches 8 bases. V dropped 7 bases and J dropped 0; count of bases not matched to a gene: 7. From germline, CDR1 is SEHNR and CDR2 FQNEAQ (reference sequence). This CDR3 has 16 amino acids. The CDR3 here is CASMIGQGATNEKLFF. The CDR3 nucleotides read TGTGCCAGCATGATAGGACAGGGTGCAACTAATGAAAAACTGTTTTTT.

The CDR3 bases are TGTGCCAGCAGCCGGGCACGGGAACAAGAGACCCAGTACTTC. The encoded protein is CASSRAREQETQYF. The rearrangement links TRBV9 to TRBJ2-5; possible D gene TRBD2, 5 bases. V lost 4 bases, J lost 2 bases, and 12 bases lay in between. The V gene's germline CDR1 is SGDLS and CDR2 YYNGEE. The CDR3 contains 14 residues.

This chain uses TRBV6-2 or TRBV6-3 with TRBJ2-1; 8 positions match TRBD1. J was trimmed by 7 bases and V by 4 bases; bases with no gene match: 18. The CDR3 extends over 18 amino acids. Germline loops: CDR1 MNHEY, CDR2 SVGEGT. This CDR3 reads CASSFRKTGGSLWNEQFF. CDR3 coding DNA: TGTGCCAGCAGTTTCCGAAAAACAGGGGGTAGTCTTTGGAATGAGCAGTTCTTC.

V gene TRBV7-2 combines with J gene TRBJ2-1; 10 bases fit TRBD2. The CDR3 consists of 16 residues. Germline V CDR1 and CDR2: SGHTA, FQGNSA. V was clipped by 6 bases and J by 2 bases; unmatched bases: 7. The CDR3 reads CASRSAGGAPYNEQFF. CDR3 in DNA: TGTGCCAGCAGGTCAGCGGGGGGGGCACCCTACAATGAGCAGTTCTTC.

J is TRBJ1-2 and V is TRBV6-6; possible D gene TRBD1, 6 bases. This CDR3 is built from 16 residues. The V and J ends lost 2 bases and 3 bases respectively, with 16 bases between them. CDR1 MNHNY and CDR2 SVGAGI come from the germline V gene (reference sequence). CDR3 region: CASSYEAGRGYYGYTF. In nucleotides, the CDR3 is TGTGCCAGCAGTTACGAAGCCGGCAGGGGATACTATGGCTACACCTTC.

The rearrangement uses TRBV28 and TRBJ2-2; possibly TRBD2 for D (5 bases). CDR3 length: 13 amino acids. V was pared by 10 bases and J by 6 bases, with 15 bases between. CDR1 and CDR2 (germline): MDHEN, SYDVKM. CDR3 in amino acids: CAIQRRSAGELFF. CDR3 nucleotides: TGTGCCATCCAGCGGCGTTCGGCCGGGGAGCTGTTTTTT.

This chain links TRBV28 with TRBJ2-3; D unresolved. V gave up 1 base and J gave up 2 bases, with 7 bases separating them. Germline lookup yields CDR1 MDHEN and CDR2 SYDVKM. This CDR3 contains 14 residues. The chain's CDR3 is CASSLSPYTDTQYF. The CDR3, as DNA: TGTGCCAGCAGTTTATCCCCTTACACAGATACGCAGTATTTT.

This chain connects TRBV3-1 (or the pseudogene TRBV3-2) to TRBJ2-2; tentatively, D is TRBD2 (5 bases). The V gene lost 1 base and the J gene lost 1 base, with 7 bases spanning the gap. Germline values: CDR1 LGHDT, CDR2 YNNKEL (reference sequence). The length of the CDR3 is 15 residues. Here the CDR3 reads CASSQGSGNTGELFF. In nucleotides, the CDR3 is TGTGCCAGCAGCCAAGGGAGCGGGAACACCGGGGAGCTGTTTTTT.

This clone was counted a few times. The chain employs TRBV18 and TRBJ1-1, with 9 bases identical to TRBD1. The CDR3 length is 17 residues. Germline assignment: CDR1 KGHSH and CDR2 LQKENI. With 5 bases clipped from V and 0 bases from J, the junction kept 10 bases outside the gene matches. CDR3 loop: CASSRRGTGNMNTEAFF. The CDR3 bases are TGTGCCAGCTCAAGGAGGGGGACAGGGAACATGAACACTGAAGCTTTCTTT.

The CDR3 DNA follows: TGTGCCAGTACTAAACTAGGGCCACCGACAGGGGGCTATGGCTACACCTTC. Translation: CASTKLGPPTGGYGYTF. The rearrangement uses TRBV19 and TRBJ1-2, with TRBD1 matching over 9 bases. This CDR3 is built from 17 residues. The ends lost 7 bases at V and 4 bases at J; junction bases unmatched: 16. The germline CDR1 and CDR2 sequences are LNHDA and SQIVND (reference sequence).

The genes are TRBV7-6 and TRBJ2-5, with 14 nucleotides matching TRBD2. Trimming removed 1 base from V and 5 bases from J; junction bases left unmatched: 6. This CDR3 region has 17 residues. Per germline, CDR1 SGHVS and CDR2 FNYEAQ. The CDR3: CASSLGGLAGAPETQYF. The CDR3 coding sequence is TGTGCCAGCAGCTTAGGGGGACTAGCGGGGGCCCCGGAGACCCAGTACTTC.

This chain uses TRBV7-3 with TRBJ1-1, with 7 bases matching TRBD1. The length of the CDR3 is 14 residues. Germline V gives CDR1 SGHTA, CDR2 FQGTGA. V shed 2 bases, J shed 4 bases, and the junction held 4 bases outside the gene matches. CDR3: CASSLLTGVTEAFF. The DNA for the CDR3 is TGTGCCAGCAGCTTACTCACAGGGGTCACTGAAGCTTTCTTT.

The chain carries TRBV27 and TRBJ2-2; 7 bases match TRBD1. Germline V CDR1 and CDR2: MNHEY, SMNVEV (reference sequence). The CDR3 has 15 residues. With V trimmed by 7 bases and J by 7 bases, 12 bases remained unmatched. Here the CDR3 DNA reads TGTGCCAGCACCAGGGCACAGGGGCCACTCGGGGAGCTGTTTTTT. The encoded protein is CASTRAQGPLGELFF.

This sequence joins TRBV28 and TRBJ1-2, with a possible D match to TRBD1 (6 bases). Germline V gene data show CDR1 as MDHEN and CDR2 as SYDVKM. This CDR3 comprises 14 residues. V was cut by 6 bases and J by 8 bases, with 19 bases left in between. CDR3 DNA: TGTGCCAGCAGGGATGGCCGAGGGGGAGGGGGCTACACCTTC. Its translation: CASRDGRGGGGYTF.